These T cell receptor beta chains were read from a single sample in a study of shared clonotypes between healthy human individuals. The protocol was immunoSEQ multiplex PCR, while the TCRdb copy is restricted to in-frame clones and leaves out a portion. The data show approximately 1,000,000 clones, 70% to 80% seen once. Specimen: memory CD4+ T cells from PBMCs. The receptors were sampled from a man aged 18 to 29 in good health. Some clones in this sample may be carry-over from other donors' samples. Both conserved end residues are part of each CDR3. The D gene is left open where the match is weak. Not every row has a clone size; where given, it reads once, few, many or a size class.

>TRBJ1-1|NA|NA|TRBV2
TGTGCCAGCAGGGGAGAATTGGGGACTGAAGCTTTCTTT
CASRGELGTEAFF
>TRBJ1-1|NA|NA|TRBV11-3
TGTGCCAGCAGCTTAGCGTATGTCGGGGCCACTGAAGCTTTCTTT
CASSLAYVGATEAFF
>TRBJ1-1|NA|NA|TRBV28
TGTGCCAGCAGTTCGCAGGGGAGGACTGAAGCTTTCTTT
CASSSQGRTEAFF
>TRBJ2-1|TRBD2|NA|TRBV29-1
TGCAGCGTTGAGGGGCTAGCGGACAATGAGCAGTTCTTC
CSVEGLADNEQFF
>TRBJ2-3|TRBD2|NA|TRBV2
TGTGCCAGCAGTGAAAACGGGAGGGATACGCAGTATTTT
CASSENGRDTQYF
>TRBJ2-3|TRBD1|NA|TRBV7-3
TGTGCCAGCAGCTTAACGCGGGACAGGGGCCCAGATACGCAGTATTTT
CASSLTRDRGPDTQYF
>TRBJ1-4|NA|NA|TRBV18
TGTGCCAGCTCACCAAAGCTACTGGCAACTAATGAAAAACTGTTTTTT
CASSPKLLATNEKLFF
>TRBJ2-7|NA|few|TRBV10-3
TGTGCCATCAGCCAGGGTGGACCCTACGAGCAGTACTTC
CAISQGGPYEQYF
>TRBJ2-7|NA|NA|TRBV5-1
TGCGCCAGCAGCTTGTCGGATCGCTACGAGCAGTACTTC
CASSLSDRYEQYF
>TRBJ1-1|NA|NA|TRBV7-9
TGTGCCAGCAGCTTTTTCATCGAGAACACTGAAGCTTTCTTT
CASSFFIENTEAFF
>TRBJ1-5|NA|few|TRBV5-1
TGCGCCAGCAGCTTGGGGGGTATGGATCAGCCCCAGCATTTT
CASSLGGMDQPQHF
>TRBJ1-3|NA|NA|TRBV7-6
TGTGCCAGCAGCTTAAAGGACTCTGGAAACACCATATATTTT
CASSLKDSGNTIYF
>TRBJ2-3|TRBD1|few|TRBV29-1
TGCAGCGTTGAAAGGGGGACAGGGGGTTCAGATACGCAGTATTTT
CSVERGTGGSDTQYF
>TRBJ2-5|TRBD2|NA|TRBV19
TGTGCCAGTAGTATACCTAGCGGGAGTCAGGAGACCCAGTACTTC
CASSIPSGSQETQYF
>TRBJ2-3|NA|NA|TRBV28
TGTGCCAGCAGTTTGGGGCTGGACTCATACACAGATACGCAGTATTTT
CASSLGLDSYTDTQYF
>TRBJ2-1|TRBD2|NA|TRBV5-1
TGCGCCAGCAGCTTGGGGGCTAGCGGGAGGCCTTCCCGAGTCAATGAGCAGTTCTTC
CASSLGASGRPSRVNEQFF
>TRBJ2-6|NA|NA|TRBV7-2
TGTGCCAGCAGCCTCTGGGGGTTTGGGGCCAACGTCCTGACTTTC
CASSLWGFGANVLTF
>TRBJ2-6|NA|few|TRBV4-1
TGCGCCAGCAGCCAAGTGTTCCAGGGACTGAGCTCTGGGGCCAACGTCCTGACTTTC
CASSQVFQGLSSGANVLTF
>TRBJ1-1|NA|NA|TRBV4-1
TGCGCCAGCAGCCAAGAGACAGCCATGAACACTGAAGCTTTCTTT
CASSQETAMNTEAFF
>TRBJ2-7|NA|NA|TRBV27
TGTGCCAGCAGTTTTTCATCTGTCAGGCCCTACGAGCAGTACTTC
CASSFSSVRPYEQYF
>TRBJ2-7|NA|NA|TRBV29-1
TGCAGCGTTGGCAGCTACGAGCAGTACTTC
CSVGSYEQYF
>TRBJ2-5|NA|NA|TRBV10-2
TGCGCCAGCAGCCACATAGCGTTCCAAGAGACCCAGTACTTC
CASSHIAFQETQYF
>TRBJ2-7|NA|NA|TRBV7-9
TGTGCCAGCAGCTTAGCTTCGAGAGCTTACGAGCAGTACTTC
CASSLASRAYEQYF
>TRBJ1-5|NA|NA|TRBV7-3
TGTGCCAGCAGCTTGGATCAAAAGCCCCAGCATTTT
CASSLDQKPQHF
>TRBJ1-2|NA|NA|TRBV6-1
TGTGCCAGCAGGACTACCGGGACACCAAATGGCTACACCTTC
CASRTTGTPNGYTF
>TRBJ2-5|NA|NA|TRBV6-5
TGTGCCAGCAGCCCCCGGGACCCCCGAGTGGAGACCCAGTACTTC
CASSPRDPRVETQYF
>TRBJ1-2|NA|NA|TRBV28
TGTGCCAGCAGTTTTCGGGGAATCTATGGCTACACCTTC
CASSFRGIYGYTF
>TRBJ2-2|NA|NA|TRBV2
TGTGCCAGCAGTGAAGCCCCCGCGGGGTACACCGGGGAGCTGTTTTTT
CASSEAPAGYTGELFF
>TRBJ1-1|NA|few|TRBV5-1
TGCGCCAGCAGCTTGGAGGGGCCGGGTACGACTTTCTTT
CASSLEGPGTTFF
>TRBJ1-2|TRBD1|NA|TRBV7-9
TGTGCCAGCAGCCAAGGACAGGGGATTGCACGCTACACCTTC
CASSQGQGIARYTF
>TRBJ2-7|NA|NA|TRBV6-6
TGTGCCAGCAGTACCCGGACAGTCTCCTACGAGCAGTACTTC
CASSTRTVSYEQYF
>TRBJ2-7|NA|NA|TRBV28
TGTGCCAGCAGGGGGGGGGCCTCCCCGAACTTC
CASRGGASPNF
>TRBJ2-7|TRBD1|once|TRBV7-9
TGTGCCAGCAGCCTGACAGGGGGGGGCTACGAGCAGTACTTC
CASSLTGGGYEQYF
>TRBJ2-7|NA|NA|TRBV5-1
TGCGCCAGCAGCTTGGCTGGAACCTACGAGCAGTACTTC
CASSLAGTYEQYF
>TRBJ1-5|TRBD1|NA|TRBV4-1
TGCGCCAGCAGCCAGGGTCTTAAGGGACAGGTCAATCAGCCCCAGCATTTT
CASSQGLKGQVNQPQHF
>TRBJ2-3|NA|NA|TRBV5-6
TGTGCCAGCAGCTTGGAACTGATGGATACGCAGTATTTT
CASSLELMDTQYF
>TRBJ1-5|TRBD1|NA|TRBV19
TGTGCCAGTAGTATGGTGGGACAGAAGCGGCCTCAGCCCCAGCATTTT
CASSMVGQKRPQPQHF
>TRBJ2-5|NA|NA|TRBV11-1
TGTGCCAGCACCAAAGGCGGCACAAGGGTCTCGGGACAAGAGACCCAGTACTTC
CASTKGGTRVSGQETQYF
>TRBJ2-5|TRBD1|NA|TRBV6-6
TGTGCCAGCAGTCCCGGGACAGGGGTCGAGACCCAGTACTTC
CASSPGTGVETQYF
>TRBJ2-3|NA|once|TRBV5-1
TGCGCCAGCAATGCAGGGTCCAGCACAGATACGCAGTATTTT
CASNAGSSTDTQYF
>TRBJ1-1|NA|NA|TRBV5-1
TGCGCCAGCAAATTATCCCCAGAGAACACTGAAGCTTTCTTT
CASKLSPENTEAFF